This T cell receptor (beta chain) was sequenced for a study of blood T cell repertoires in COVID-19. Germline lookup yields CDR1 SGHVS and CDR2 FQNEAQ. The V gene lost 1 base and the J gene lost 8 bases, with 14 bases spanning the gap. This CDR3 region has 15 residues. Libraries were prepared by immunoSEQ multiplex PCR; TCRdb keeps only in-frame clonotypes and omits some of them. This sample carries under 60,000 clones, less than 90% of them seen once, and the ten largest clones take roughly 5%. This clone was counted once. This clonotype was sampled from a human donor in a cohort sampled during active COVID-19. This chain connects TRBV7-8 to TRBJ2-2; a possible D gene is TRBD1 (5 bases). The sample consisted of peripheral blood. The CDR3 is CASSLVWQGEGELFF. CDR3 sequence (DNA): TGTGCCAGCAGCTTAGTTTGGCAGGGTGAGGGGGAGCTGTTTTTT.